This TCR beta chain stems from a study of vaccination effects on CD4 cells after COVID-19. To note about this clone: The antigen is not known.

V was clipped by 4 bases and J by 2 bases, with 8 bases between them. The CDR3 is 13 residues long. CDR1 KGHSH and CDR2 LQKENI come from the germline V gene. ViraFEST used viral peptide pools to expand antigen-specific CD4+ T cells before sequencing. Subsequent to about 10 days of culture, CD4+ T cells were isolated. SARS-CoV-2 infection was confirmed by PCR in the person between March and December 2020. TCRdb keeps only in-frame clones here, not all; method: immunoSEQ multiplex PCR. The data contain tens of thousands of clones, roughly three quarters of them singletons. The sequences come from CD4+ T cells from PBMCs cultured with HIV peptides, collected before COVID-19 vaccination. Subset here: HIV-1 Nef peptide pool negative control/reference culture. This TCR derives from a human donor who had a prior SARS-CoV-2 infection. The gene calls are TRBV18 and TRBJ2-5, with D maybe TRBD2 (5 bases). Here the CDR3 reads CASSLRDQETQYF. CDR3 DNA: TGTGCCAGCTCACTCCGGGATCAAGAGACCCAGTACTTC.